A single sample is the source of the 27 T cell receptor beta chains below, sequenced in a study of T cell responses to AZD1222 COVID-19 vaccine. Using immunoSEQ multiplex PCR, the repertoire was profiled, and TCRdb retains in-frame clones only, with some absent. The repertoire holds about 100,000 clones, around 92% seen once, with 5.5% to 8.5% in the top ten. The starting material was peripheral blood, obtained on day 0 of AZD1222 vaccination. The source is an adult in good health.

V and J are TRBV3-1 (or the pseudogene TRBV3-2) and TRBJ1-6, with D maybe TRBD1 (6 bases). Trimming took off 2 bases at V and 0 bases at J, with 8 bases between the two ends. CDR3 size: 16 residues. Germline assignment: CDR1 LGHDT and CDR2 YNNKEL (reference sequence). CDR3: CASSQTDSSYNSPLHF. Here the CDR3 DNA reads TGTGCCAGCAGCCAAACGGACAGCTCCTATAATTCACCCCTCCACTTT.

The chain has TRBV6-1 and TRBJ1-5; no clear D. This CDR3 is 14 amino acids long. V lost 1 base, J lost 7 bases, and 11 bases lay in between. Germline-derived CDR1 and CDR2 are MNHNS and SASEGT. CDR3 DNA sequence: TGTGCCAGCAGTGAAGGGCGGGGTCGACAGCCCCAGCATTTT. This encodes CASSEGRGRQPQHF.

The chain employs TRBV6-2 or TRBV6-3 and TRBJ1-1; D is uncertain. The CDR3 contains 12 residues. The germline V and J ends were trimmed by 5 bases and 6 bases, with 10 bases remaining between them. CDR1 MNHEY and CDR2 SVGEGT come from the germline V gene. The CDR3 nucleotides are TGTGCCAGCAGTGTACCGAGGGCTGAAGCTTTCTTT. Translating it yields CASSVPRAEAFF.

This CDR3 reads CASSPFSGSGRSETQYF. Here the CDR3 DNA reads TGTGCCAGCAGCCCTTTTAGCGGGAGCGGTCGGTCAGAGACCCAGTACTTC. V and J are TRBV5-4 and TRBJ2-5; 9 bases fit TRBD2. J was trimmed by 4 bases and V by 4 bases; bases with no gene match: 14. Looked up from germline, CDR1 is SGHNT and CDR2 is YYREEE (reference sequence). The CDR3 covers 17 residues.

The gene calls are TRBV9 and TRBJ2-3; 9 bases align to TRBD2. CDR3 length equals 16 residues. Germline V gene data show CDR1 as SGDLS and CDR2 as YYNGEE. The junction had 5 bases not matched to a gene; V was cut back by 3 bases and J by 0 bases. CDR3 residues: CASSETSGISTDTQYF. The CDR3 coding sequence is TGTGCCAGCAGCGAGACTAGCGGTATTAGCACAGATACGCAGTATTTT.

This chain uses TRBV30 with TRBJ2-6, with TRBD1 matching over 7 bases. V lost 4 bases, J lost 1 base, and 7 bases stayed unmatched. The CDR3 sequence is 16 residues long. The V gene's germline CDR1 is GTSNPN and CDR2 SVGIG (reference sequence). Written as DNA, the CDR3 is TGTGCCTGGATTAACAGGGGCCTATCTGGGGCCAACGTCCTGACTTTC. Protein: CAWINRGLSGANVLTF.

V is TRBV5-4 and J is TRBJ2-2, with D possibly called TRBD1 or TRBD2 (5 bases each). This CDR3 is built from 15 residues. The germline V and J ends were trimmed by 4 bases and 4 bases, with 14 bases remaining between them. Germline V gene sequence: CDR1 SGHNT, CDR2 YYREEE (reference sequence). The CDR3 is CASSPGTASTGELFF. In DNA form, the CDR3 reads TGTGCCAGCAGCCCAGGGACCGCTTCCACCGGGGAGCTGTTTTTT.

The genes are TRBV11-3 and TRBJ1-3; 7 bases match TRBD1. V gave up 5 bases and J gave up 3 bases; unmatched junction bases: 7. CDR3 size: 15 residues. CDR1 is SGHNT, CDR2 YENEEA, per germline. DNA for the CDR3: TGTGCCAGCAGCGTCGGACAGGCGGGTGGAAACACCATATATTTT. Encoded protein: CASSVGQAGGNTIYF.

J is TRBJ1-4 and V is TRBV7-2; 8 bases line up with TRBD1. J lost 1 base, V lost 7 bases, and 8 bases had no gene match. This CDR3 region has 16 residues. Germline values: CDR1 SGHTA, CDR2 FQGNSA. The CDR3 nucleotides read TGTGCCAGCACTCTCAATGGACAGGGAACTAATGAAAAACTGTTTTTT. Its protein is CASTLNGQGTNEKLFF.

The chain employs TRBV19 and TRBJ1-2, with TRBD1 as a possible D gene (5 bases). Germline loops: CDR1 LNHDA, CDR2 SQIVND (reference sequence). The CDR3 sequence is 12 residues long. V lost 9 bases to trimming and J lost 7 bases, with 15 bases between them. CDR3 coding DNA: TGTGCCAGCGTTGCCGGGGGTGCTGGCTACACCTTC. Translating it yields CASVAGGAGYTF.

The genes are TRBV28 and TRBJ1-1; tentative D call: TRBD1 (5 bases). This CDR3 comprises 13 residues. The germline V and J ends were trimmed by 3 bases and 2 bases, with 7 bases remaining between them. Germline assignment: CDR1 MDHEN and CDR2 SYDVKM. CDR3 protein: CASSFGQNTEAFF. The CDR3 DNA is TGTGCCAGCAGTTTCGGACAAAACACTGAAGCTTTCTTT.

CDR3: CAISESIGTDRQPQHF. DNA for the CDR3: TGTGCCATCAGTGAGTCGATAGGGACAGACCGTCAGCCCCAGCATTTT. The gene calls are TRBV10-3 and TRBJ1-5, with TRBD1 matching 7 bases. The CDR3 extends over 16 amino acids. Trimming removed 0 bases from V and 6 bases from J; junction bases left unmatched: 8. CDR1 and CDR2 from the germline V gene are ENHRY and SYGVKD.

The chain employs TRBV20-1 and TRBJ1-5; possible D gene TRBD1, 5 bases. CDR3 length: 15 residues. Germline values: CDR1 DFQATT, CDR2 SNEGSKA (reference sequence). V gave up 3 bases and J gave up 3 bases, with 15 bases separating them. The CDR3 is CSASWPGFSNQPQHF. The CDR3, as DNA: TGCAGTGCTAGTTGGCCAGGGTTTTCCAATCAGCCCCAGCATTTT.

The CDR3 is CASSYRGHEKLFF. In DNA, the CDR3 is TGTGCCAGCAGTTACAGGGGCCATGAAAAACTGTTTTTT. This sequence joins TRBV7-9 and TRBJ1-4; 7 nucleotides match TRBD1. The CDR3 is 13 amino acids. Germline V gene sequence: CDR1 SEHNR, CDR2 FQNEAQ (reference sequence). The V gene end was trimmed by 6 bases and the J gene end by 6 bases; junction bases not matched to a gene: 4.

The J gene is TRBJ2-6, the V gene TRBV11-3; D is unclear. V lost 6 bases and J lost 2, with 11 bases in between. The CDR3 is 15 amino acids. Germline loops: CDR1 SGHNT, CDR2 YENEEA. The CDR3, as DNA: TGTGCCAGCAGTCCAGTAGTGGCTGGGGCCAACGTCCTGACTTTC. Translated, it gives CASSPVVAGANVLTF. Full variable domain (missing parts from reference TRBV11-3 and TRBJ2-6): EAGVVQSPRYKIIEKKQPVAFWCNPISGHNTLYWYLQNLGQGPELLIRYENEEAVDDSQLPKDRFSAERLKGVDSTLKIQPAELGDSAVYLCASSPVVAGANVLTFGAGSRLTVL.

The genes are TRBV9 and TRBJ2-7, with 11 bases that match TRBD2. The CDR3 sequence is 15 residues long. Trimming took 0 bases from V and 7 from J; bases not matched to a gene: 6. CDR1 is SGDLS, CDR2 YYNGEE, per germline. The DNA for the CDR3 is TGTGCCAGCAGCGTAGGACTAGCGGGACCAAAAGAGCAGTACTTC. Translated, it gives CASSVGLAGPKEQYF.

The gene calls are TRBV11-3 and TRBJ2-7; 9 bases are shared with TRBD1. Per the germline V gene, CDR1 is SGHNT and CDR2 is YENEEA. Unmatched junction bases numbered 7, after V lost 5 bases and J lost 2 bases. The length of the CDR3 is 15 residues. The CDR3 nucleotides read TGTGCCAGCAGCCGAGGGGGACAGGGTACCTACGAGCAGTACTTC. Its protein product is CASSRGGQGTYEQYF. The variable domain in full, with the rest retrieved from reference TRBV11-3 and TRBJ2-7, is EAGVVQSPRYKIIEKKQPVAFWCNPISGHNTLYWYLQNLGQGPELLIRYENEEAVDDSQLPKDRFSAERLKGVDSTLKIQPAELGDSAVYLCASSRGGQGTYEQYFGPGTRLTVT.

CDR3 nucleotides: TGTGCCAGCAGCCAAGATCTAGCGGGGGGCTACGAGCAGTACTTC. Translated: CASSQDLAGGYEQYF. The chain is built from TRBV4-2 and TRBJ2-7, with 11 bases that match TRBD2. The CDR3 runs 15 residues. Germline trimming cut 0 bases from V and 3 bases from J; bases unmatched to any gene: 1. Germline CDR1 is LGHNA and CDR2 is YNFKEQ.

The chain employs TRBV7-3 and TRBJ2-2, with 12 nucleotides matching TRBD1. With V trimmed by 2 bases and J by 5 bases, 12 bases remained unmatched. CDR1 and CDR2 (germline): SGHTA, FQGTGA. The CDR3 consists of 19 residues. CDR3 protein: CASSLRDRGPTLGTGELFF. The CDR3 coding sequence is TGTGCCAGCAGCTTACGGGACAGGGGGCCTACTCTGGGGACCGGGGAGCTGTTTTTT.

This sequence joins TRBV11-2 and TRBJ2-7; 9 nucleotides agree with TRBD1. CDR3 length: 14 residues. The V gene's germline CDR1 is SGHAT and CDR2 FQNNGV. The junction had 4 bases not matched to a gene; V was cut back by 5 bases and J by 2 bases. The CDR3 region is CASSPGTGTYEQYF. The CDR3, as DNA: TGTGCCAGCAGCCCCGGGACAGGGACCTACGAGCAGTACTTC.

The chain is built from TRBV4-3 and TRBJ2-3; TRBD2 might be the D (5 bases). Trimming stripped 0 bases from V and 2 bases from J, with 12 bases between. CDR1 LGHNA and CDR2 YSLEER come from the germline V gene. The CDR3 extends over 16 amino acids. The CDR3 DNA follows: TGCGCCAGCAGCCAAGATGCTAGCAGGCCCACAGATACGCAGTATTTT. It specifies CASSQDASRPTDTQYF.

This rearrangement joins TRBV27 to TRBJ2-3, with 11 nucleotides matching TRBD2. CDR3 length equals 20 residues. The V and J ends lost 0 bases and 0 bases, in that order; junction bases with no gene match: 11. Germline V gene data show CDR1 as MNHEY and CDR2 as SMNVEV (reference sequence). CDR3 loop: CASSLSIVTSGMSSTDTQYF. Here the CDR3 DNA reads TGTGCCAGCAGTTTATCGATCGTGACTAGCGGGATGTCAAGCACAGATACGCAGTATTTT.

This clone was seen only a few times. The J gene is TRBJ1-5, the V gene TRBV3-1 (or the pseudogene TRBV3-2); TRBD1 aligns across 7 bases. V lost 0 bases and J lost 6; bases outside the gene matches: 5. There are 15 residues in the CDR3. Germline V gene lookup returns CDR1 LGHDT and CDR2 YNNKEL (reference sequence). The CDR3 coding sequence is TGTGCCAGCAGCCAAGAGGCAGGGGGAGGTCAGCCCCAGCATTTT. This translates into CASSQEAGGGQPQHF.

This chain links TRBV30 with TRBJ2-1, with 12 bases that match TRBD2. V lost 5 bases and J lost 4; bases outside the gene matches: 6. CDR3 length: 15 amino acids. CDR1 and CDR2 (germline): GTSNPN, SVGIG (reference sequence). CDR3 residues: CAWATLAGGYNEQFF. The CDR3 DNA sequence: TGTGCCTGGGCCACACTAGCGGGAGGTTACAATGAGCAGTTCTTC. The full variable domain, its missing parts supplied by reference TRBV30 and TRBJ2-1, is SQTIHQWPATLVQPVGSPLSLECTVEGTSNPNLYWYRQAAGRGLQLLFYSVGIGQISSEVPQNLSASRPQDRQFILSSKKLLLSDSGFYLCAWATLAGGYNEQFFGPGTRLTVL.

The rearrangement links TRBV7-9 to TRBJ2-1; 13 bases match TRBD2. Germline-derived CDR1 and CDR2 are SEHNR and FQNEAQ (reference sequence). This CDR3 has 17 residues. V was clipped by 1 base and J by 7 bases; unmatched bases: 7. The CDR3 spells CASSLGGTSGKGNEQFF. The CDR3 coding sequence is TGTGCCAGCAGCTTAGGCGGGACTAGCGGGAAGGGGAATGAGCAGTTCTTC.

This chain uses TRBV27 with TRBJ1-5; D is perhaps TRBD1 (6 bases). V was cut by 6 bases and J by 4 bases, with 10 bases left in between. The germline V gene encodes CDR1 MNHEY and CDR2 SMNVEV (reference sequence). This CDR3 region has 13 residues. CDR3 sequence reads: CASSPGQNQPQHF. Written as DNA, the CDR3 is TGTGCCAGCAGCCCCGGACAGAATCAGCCCCAGCATTTT.

The chain carries TRBV10-3 and TRBJ2-7; D may be TRBD1 or TRBD2 (5 bases each). V was clipped by 11 bases and J by 1 base, with 12 bases between them. In germline, CDR1 is ENHRY, CDR2 SYGVKD. CDR3 length: 12 amino acids. The CDR3 DNA follows: TGTGCCCACGGGACGGTATCCTACGAGCAGTACTTC. Its protein product is CAHGTVSYEQYF.